This T cell receptor beta chain came from a study of T cell changes during pregnancy in multiple sclerosis. This clone occurred once. Germline V gives CDR1 SGHNT, CDR2 YYREEE (reference sequence). There are 14 residues in the CDR3. Trimming took off 5 bases at V and 2 bases at J, with 8 bases between the two ends. TCRdb's table, derived via immunoSEQ multiplex PCR, lists solely in-frame clones and lacks some. The table shows nearly 40,000 clones, with about 91% occurring only once. The sequencing here drew on CD4+ T cells from peripheral blood mononuclear cells, taken in the third trimester of pregnancy. This chain uses TRBV5-4 with TRBJ2-6; D is perhaps TRBD1 (5 bases). The receptor was derived from a female donor with multiple sclerosis, enrolled in a pregnancy study. CDR3 bases: TGTGCCAGCAGGAAGGGGACTGGGGCCAACGTCCTGACTTTC. Translating gives CASRKGTGANVLTF.